This TCR beta chain appears in the sequencing data of a study of STAT5B mutations in CD4+ large granular lymphocyte leukemia. The wider study: Among healthy controls, a particular HLA allele went with more CDR3 'QG' motifs.

Study observations and caveats: Main leukemic clonotypes were patient-specific, but around 25% appeared at low frequency elsewhere. Patient CD4-sorted repertoires stayed more clonal than healthy ones after leukemic-clone removal.

This clone came up once. As yet, its antigen is unknown. CDR3 length: 14 amino acids. V gave up 5 bases and J gave up 0 bases; unmatched junction bases: 5. Germline V gene sequence: CDR1 SQVTM, CDR2 ANQGSEA. Here immunoSEQ multiplex PCR was the method, and the copy in TCRdb shows in-frame clones only, minus some. This sample has just under 20,000 clones, with about 88% found just once. Sequencing was done on a sample of CD4+ T cells from blood buffy coats. This sequence joins TRBV29-1 and TRBJ2-3; 7 bases align to TRBD2. The source is a human donor in good health. The CDR3 is CSVKTTSSTDTQYF. Here the CDR3 DNA reads TGCAGCGTTAAGACGACTAGCAGCACAGATACGCAGTATTTT.